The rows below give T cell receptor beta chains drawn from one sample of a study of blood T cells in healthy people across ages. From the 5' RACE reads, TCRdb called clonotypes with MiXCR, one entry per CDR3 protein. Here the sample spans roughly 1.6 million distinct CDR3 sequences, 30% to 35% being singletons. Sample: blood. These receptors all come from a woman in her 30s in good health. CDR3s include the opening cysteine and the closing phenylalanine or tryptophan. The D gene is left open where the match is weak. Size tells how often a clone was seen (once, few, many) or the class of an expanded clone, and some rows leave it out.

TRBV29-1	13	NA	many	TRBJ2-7	CSVRPWAEGEQYF	TGCAGCGTGAGACCCTGGGCGGAAGGAGAGCAGTACTTC
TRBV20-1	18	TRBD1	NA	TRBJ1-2	CSANTPRDRANIVYGYTF	TGCAGTGCAAATACTCCTAGGGACAGAGCCAATATCGTTTATGGCTACACCTTC
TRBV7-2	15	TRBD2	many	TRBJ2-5	CASSLHGGNQETQYF	TGTGCCAGCAGCTTACACGGGGGGAACCAAGAGACCCAGTACTTC
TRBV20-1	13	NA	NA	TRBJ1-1	CSARLQGDTEAFF	TGCAGTGCTAGACTTCAAGGCGACACTGAAGCTTTCTTT
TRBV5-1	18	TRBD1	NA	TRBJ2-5	CASSLGGRPGQGLETQYF	TGCGCCAGCAGCTTGGGGGGACGCCCGGGACAGGGCTTGGAGACCCAGTACTTC
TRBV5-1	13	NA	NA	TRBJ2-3	CASLLSGTDTQYF	TGCGCCAGCCTGCTATCCGGCACAGATACGCAGTATTTT
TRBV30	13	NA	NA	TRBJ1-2	CAWSVRGVGGYTF	TGTGCCTGGAGTGTGCGGGGAGTGGGAGGCTACACCTTC
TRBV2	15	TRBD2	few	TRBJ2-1	CASCRSSGSSGEQFF	TGTGCCAGCTGTAGATCTAGCGGGAGTTCGGGTGAGCAGTTCTTC
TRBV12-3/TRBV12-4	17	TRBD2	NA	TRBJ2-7	CASSLAPGLANVYEQYF	TGTGCCAGCAGTTTAGCGCCGGGACTAGCGAACGTCTACGAGCAGTACTTC
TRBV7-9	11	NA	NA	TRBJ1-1	CASTRGEEAFF	TGTGCCAGTACGAGGGGGGAGGAAGCTTTCTTT
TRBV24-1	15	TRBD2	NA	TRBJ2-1	CATGDPRSGSNEQFF	TGTGCCACCGGTGATCCACGTAGCGGGAGCAATGAGCAGTTCTTC
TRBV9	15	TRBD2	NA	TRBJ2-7	CASSEIGEGHYGQYF	TGTGCCAGCAGCGAAATAGGGGAGGGCCACTACGGGCAGTACTTC
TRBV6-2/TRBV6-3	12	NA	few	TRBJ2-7	CASSYSRHEQYF	TGTGCCAGCAGTTACTCTAGGCACGAGCAGTACTTC
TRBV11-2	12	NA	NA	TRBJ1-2	CASSSMNYGYTF	TGTGCCAGCAGCTCCATGAACTATGGCTACACCTTC
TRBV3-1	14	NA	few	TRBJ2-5	CASSQANREETQYF	TGTGCCAGCAGCCAAGCGAATAGAGAAGAGACCCAGTACTTC
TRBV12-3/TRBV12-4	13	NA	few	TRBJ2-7	CASSLRRSGEQYF	TGTGCCAGCAGTTTGCGGCGTTCCGGCGAGCAGTACTTC
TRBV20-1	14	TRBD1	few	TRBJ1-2	CSARDRDREDGYTF	TGCAGTGCTAGAGACCGGGACAGGGAGGATGGCTACACCTTC
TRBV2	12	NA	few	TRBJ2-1	CASTHLRDEQFF	TGTGCCAGCACCCATTTAAGGGATGAGCAGTTCTTC
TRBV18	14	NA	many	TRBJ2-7	CASSLEGVSYEQYF	TGTGCCAGCTCACTCGAAGGGGTCTCCTACGAGCAGTACTTC
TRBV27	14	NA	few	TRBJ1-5	CASRVGQSNQPQHF	TGTGCCAGCAGGGTAGGACAGAGCAATCAGCCCCAGCATTTT
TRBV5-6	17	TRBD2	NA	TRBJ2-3	CASSLVLAGGSADTQYF	TGTGCCAGCAGCTTGGTTCTAGCGGGGGGCTCAGCAGATACGCAGTATTTT
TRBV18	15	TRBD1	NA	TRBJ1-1	CASSPGRTGPREAFF	TGTGCCAGCTCACCTGGCCGGACAGGGCCGAGAGAAGCTTTCTTT
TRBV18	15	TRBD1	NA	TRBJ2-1	CASSHRDRGRNEQFF	TGTGCCAGCTCACACCGGGACAGGGGGCGCAATGAGCAGTTCTTC
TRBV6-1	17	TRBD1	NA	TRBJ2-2	CASSPGTGGTNTGELFF	TGTGCCAGCAGTCCCGGGACAGGGGGCACGAACACCGGGGAGCTGTTTTTT